These T cell receptor beta chains were read from a single sample in a study of blood T cell repertoires in COVID-19. Libraries were prepared by immunoSEQ multiplex PCR; TCRdb keeps only in-frame clonotypes and omits some of them. The table includes 450,000 to 500,000 clones, 75% to 90% detected once. Sequencing used PBMCs or T cells enriched from blood (not recorded which). These receptors were collected from a woman aged 18-35 years who had recovered from COVID-19. The CDR3 runs from the conserved cysteine through the conserved F or W. The D gene is left open where the match is weak. Some rows mark clone size as missing; the rest say once, few, many or name a class of expanded clone.

j_call: TRBJ2-7; clone_size: NA; v_call: TRBV5-1; d_call: NA; cdr3_nt: TGCGCCAGCAGCTTGGAGCCGGGGTACGAGCAGTACTTC; cdr3_aa: CASSLEPGYEQYF
j_call: TRBJ2-7; clone_size: NA; v_call: TRBV28; d_call: NA; cdr3_nt: TGTGCCAGCAGTTTTCTTATGGGGGGAGGCAACGAGCAGTACTTC; cdr3_aa: CASSFLMGGGNEQYF
j_call: TRBJ2-3; clone_size: NA; v_call: TRBV6-5; d_call: NA; cdr3_nt: TGTGCCAGCAGTCAACCCTCGCGGGGGCAAGATACGCAGTATTTT; cdr3_aa: CASSQPSRGQDTQYF
j_call: TRBJ1-1; clone_size: NA; v_call: TRBV13; d_call: NA; cdr3_nt: TGTGCCAGCAGCCCCGGAGAGGACACTGAAGCTTTCTTT; cdr3_aa: CASSPGEDTEAFF
j_call: TRBJ1-1; clone_size: NA; v_call: TRBV9; d_call: NA; cdr3_nt: TGTGCCAGCTCAGGGGTTGGTCTCACTGAAGCTTTCTTT; cdr3_aa: CASSGVGLTEAFF
j_call: TRBJ2-6; clone_size: NA; v_call: TRBV19; d_call: TRBD1; cdr3_nt: TGTGCCAGTCTGGGGACAGGGGGCGCTGGGGCCAACGTCCTGACTTTC; cdr3_aa: CASLGTGGAGANVLTF
j_call: TRBJ1-5; clone_size: NA; v_call: TRBV27; d_call: NA; cdr3_nt: TGTGCCAGCAGTTTGGAGGTTCATAGCAATCAGCCCCAGCATTTT; cdr3_aa: CASSLEVHSNQPQHF
j_call: TRBJ2-1; clone_size: NA; v_call: TRBV24-1; d_call: TRBD1; cdr3_nt: TGTGCCACCAGTGCTACGACAGGGGAAGAGCAGTTCTTC; cdr3_aa: CATSATTGEEQFF
j_call: TRBJ2-7; clone_size: NA; v_call: TRBV6-1; d_call: TRBD2; cdr3_nt: TGTGCCAGCAGTGAACGGGGGGTAAGTCCCTACGAGCAGTACTTC; cdr3_aa: CASSERGVSPYEQYF
j_call: TRBJ1-1; clone_size: NA; v_call: TRBV11-3; d_call: NA; cdr3_nt: TGTGCCAGCAGCGATGACAAGAACACTGAAGCTTTCTTT; cdr3_aa: CASSDDKNTEAFF
j_call: TRBJ2-1; clone_size: NA; v_call: TRBV3-1/TRBV3-2; d_call: NA; cdr3_nt: TGTGCCAGCAGCCGCGACCCCGACACCTCCTACAATGAGCAGTTCTTC; cdr3_aa: CASSRDPDTSYNEQFF
j_call: TRBJ2-1; clone_size: NA; v_call: TRBV7-9; d_call: TRBD1; cdr3_nt: TGTGCCAGCAGCTTTTTCTGGCCTGGACAGGGTATCTGGGGTGAGCAGTTCTTC; cdr3_aa: CASSFFWPGQGIWGEQFF
j_call: TRBJ2-3; clone_size: NA; v_call: TRBV3-1/TRBV3-2; d_call: TRBD2; cdr3_nt: TGTGCCAGCAGCCAATTATCGGGGGGGCTAGGCACAGATACGCAGTATTTT; cdr3_aa: CASSQLSGGLGTDTQYF
j_call: TRBJ1-2; clone_size: NA; v_call: TRBV18; d_call: TRBD1; cdr3_nt: TGTGCCAGCTCATCCTCGACAGGGGACTATGGCTACACCTTC; cdr3_aa: CASSSSTGDYGYTF
j_call: TRBJ1-4; clone_size: NA; v_call: TRBV2; d_call: TRBD1; cdr3_nt: TGTGCCAGCAGACCCCGACAGGGAAGGACTAATGAAAAACTGTTTTTT; cdr3_aa: CASRPRQGRTNEKLFF
j_call: TRBJ1-6; clone_size: NA; v_call: TRBV12-5; d_call: NA; cdr3_nt: TGTGCTAGTGCCCAAAAGCGGGAATCACCCCTCCACTTT; cdr3_aa: CASAQKRESPLHF
j_call: TRBJ2-3; clone_size: NA; v_call: TRBV5-1; d_call: NA; cdr3_nt: TGCGCCAGCAGCCCCATGGACAGAGGCCTTTACACAGATACGCAGTATTTT; cdr3_aa: CASSPMDRGLYTDTQYF
j_call: TRBJ1-6; clone_size: NA; v_call: TRBV5-5; d_call: NA; cdr3_nt: TGTGCCAGCAGCTTGAGTGGAGACAATTCACCCCTCCACTTT; cdr3_aa: CASSLSGDNSPLHF
j_call: TRBJ2-1; clone_size: NA; v_call: TRBV13; d_call: TRBD2; cdr3_nt: TGTGCCAGCAGCACCGAGGGACTAGCGGGGGACAATGAGCAGTTCTTC; cdr3_aa: CASSTEGLAGDNEQFF
j_call: TRBJ2-7; clone_size: NA; v_call: TRBV28; d_call: TRBD2; cdr3_nt: TGTGCCAGCAGTCTCCCCCGGGAGGGGTTAATCAAGCAGTACTTC; cdr3_aa: CASSLPREGLIKQYF
j_call: TRBJ2-3; clone_size: NA; v_call: TRBV3-1/TRBV3-2; d_call: NA; cdr3_nt: TGTGCCAGCAGCCAAGGATCCCTAACAGATACGCAGTATTTT; cdr3_aa: CASSQGSLTDTQYF
j_call: TRBJ1-4; clone_size: NA; v_call: TRBV7-9; d_call: NA; cdr3_nt: TGTGCCAGCACCGGGGCAGGAATCACAACTAACTATGAAAAACTGTTTTTT; cdr3_aa: CASTGAGITTNYEKLFF
j_call: TRBJ1-1; clone_size: NA; v_call: TRBV18; d_call: TRBD1; cdr3_nt: TGTGCCAGCTCAAGGACAGGGCGGACTGAAGCTTTCTTT; cdr3_aa: CASSRTGRTEAFF
j_call: TRBJ2-7; clone_size: NA; v_call: TRBV30; d_call: TRBD2; cdr3_nt: TGTGCCTGGGTTCCCCTAGGCAGCGGGGACTCCTACGAGCAGTACTTC; cdr3_aa: CAWVPLGSGDSYEQYF
j_call: TRBJ2-7; clone_size: NA; v_call: TRBV9; d_call: TRBD2; cdr3_nt: TGTGCCAGCAGCGTAGGCGGGGGTTACTCCGAGCAGTACTTC; cdr3_aa: CASSVGGGYSEQYF
j_call: TRBJ1-1; clone_size: once; v_call: TRBV7-9; d_call: NA; cdr3_nt: TGTGCCAGCAGCTTATTTAAGGGGCCCACCCCTATGAACACTGAAGCTTTCTTT; cdr3_aa: CASSLFKGPTPMNTEAFF
j_call: TRBJ1-1; clone_size: NA; v_call: TRBV30; d_call: NA; cdr3_nt: TGTGCCTGGGCCTTTCCGGGAGCTGAAGCTTTCTTT; cdr3_aa: CAWAFPGAEAFF
j_call: TRBJ1-6; clone_size: NA; v_call: TRBV30; d_call: NA; cdr3_nt: TGTGCCTGGAGGACCCGGGGTTCGAATTCACCCCTCCACTTT; cdr3_aa: CAWRTRGSNSPLHF
j_call: TRBJ1-2; clone_size: NA; v_call: TRBV19; d_call: NA; cdr3_nt: TGTGCCAGTCAAAGTGGGGCGGAAGGCGGATATGGCTACACCTTC; cdr3_aa: CASQSGAEGGYGYTF
j_call: TRBJ2-5; clone_size: NA; v_call: TRBV5-6; d_call: TRBD2; cdr3_nt: TGTGCCAGCAGCACCCGGGGGGTAGAGACCCAGTACTTC; cdr3_aa: CASSTRGVETQYF
j_call: TRBJ2-3; clone_size: NA; v_call: TRBV10-3; d_call: TRBD2; cdr3_nt: TGTGCCATGGGACTAGCGGGGGTGGCCGATACGCAGTATTTT; cdr3_aa: CAMGLAGVADTQYF